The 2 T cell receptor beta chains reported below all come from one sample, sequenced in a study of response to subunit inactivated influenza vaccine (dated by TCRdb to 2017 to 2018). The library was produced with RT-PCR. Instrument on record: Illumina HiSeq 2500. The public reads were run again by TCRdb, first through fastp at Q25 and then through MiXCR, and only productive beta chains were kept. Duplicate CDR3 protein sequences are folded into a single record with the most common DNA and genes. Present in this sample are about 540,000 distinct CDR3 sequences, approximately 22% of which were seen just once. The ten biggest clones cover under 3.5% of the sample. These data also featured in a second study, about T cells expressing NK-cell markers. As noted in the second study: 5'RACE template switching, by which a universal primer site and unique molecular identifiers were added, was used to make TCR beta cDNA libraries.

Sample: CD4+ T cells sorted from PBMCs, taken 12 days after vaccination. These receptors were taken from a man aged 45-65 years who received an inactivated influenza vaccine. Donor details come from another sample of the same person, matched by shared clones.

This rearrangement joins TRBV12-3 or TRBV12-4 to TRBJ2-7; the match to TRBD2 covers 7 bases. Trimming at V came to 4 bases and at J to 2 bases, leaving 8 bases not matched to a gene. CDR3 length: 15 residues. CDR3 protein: CASSSGGSGTYEQYF. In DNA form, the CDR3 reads TGTGCCAGCAGTTCGGGGGGATCAGGGACCTACGAGCAGTACTTC.

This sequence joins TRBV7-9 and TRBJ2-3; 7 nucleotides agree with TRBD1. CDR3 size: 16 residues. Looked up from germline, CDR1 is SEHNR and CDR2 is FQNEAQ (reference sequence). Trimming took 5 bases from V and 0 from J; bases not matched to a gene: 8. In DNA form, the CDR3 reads TGTGCCAGCAGCGCCGACAGGGCCGCTAGCACAGATACGCAGTATTTT. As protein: CASSADRAASTDTQYF.